This entry lists 17 T cell receptor beta chains sequenced from one sample in a study of cytotoxic CD8 clonotypes in ibrutinib-treated CLL. Here immunoSEQ multiplex PCR was the method, and the copy in TCRdb shows in-frame clones only, minus some. The profile covers around 310,000 clones, with 80% appearing a single time and 6.5% to 8.5% taken by the ten largest. The input for sequencing was PBMCs, taken before ibrutinib treatment. Receptor source: a human donor with chronic lymphocytic leukemia.

This chain connects TRBV11-1 to TRBJ2-3, with TRBD2 matching over 7 bases. This CDR3 has 16 residues. The ends lost 1 base at V and 3 bases at J; junction bases unmatched: 7. Germline V gives CDR1 SGHAT, CDR2 FQDESV (reference sequence). CDR3 nucleotide sequence: TGTGCCAGCAGCTTAGTAGGACTAGGAAAGACAGATACGCAGTATTTT. Protein: CASSLVGLGKTDTQYF. Supplemented by reference TRBV11-1 and TRBJ2-3, the full variable domain reads EAEVAQSPRYKITEKSQAVAFWCDPISGHATLYWYRQILGQGPELLVQFQDESVVDDSQLPKDRFSAERLKGVDSTLKIQPAELGDSAMYLCASSLVGLGKTDTQYFGPGTRLTVL.

The gene calls are TRBV2 and TRBJ1-1, with D hard to call. V lost 6 bases and J lost 1, with 12 bases in between. The CDR3 consists of 14 residues. Germline V CDR1 and CDR2: SNHLY, FYNNEI. DNA for the CDR3: TGTGCCAGCAGAGTAGACCGAGCGAACACTGAAGCTTTCTTT. This translates into CASRVDRANTEAFF.

This clone was seen just once. The chain recombines TRBV2 with TRBJ1-5; 8 bases fit TRBD1. The J segment lost 7 bases and the V segment lost 7 bases, leaving 15 bases of the junction unmatched. This CDR3 comprises 16 residues. Germline values: CDR1 SNHLY, CDR2 FYNNEI. The CDR3 loop reads CASTTIGQGARQPQHF. In DNA form, the CDR3 reads TGTGCCAGCACTACTATTGGGCAGGGGGCTAGGCAGCCCCAGCATTTT.

The chain links TRBV19 to TRBJ2-5, with 15 nucleotides matching TRBD2. This CDR3 comprises 17 residues. CDR1 and CDR2 (germline): LNHDA, SQIVND (reference sequence). The V segment lost 7 bases and the J segment 4 bases; nucleotides outside the gene matches: 10. CDR3 DNA: TGTGCCAGTACTCCGACCCCGGGACTAGCGGGAGGAGAGACCCAGTACTTC. This encodes CASTPTPGLAGGETQYF.

The rearrangement links TRBV7-9 to TRBJ1-2, with 10 bases aligning to TRBD1. The junction had 5 bases not matched to a gene; V was cut back by 1 base and J by 6 bases. Germline V gives CDR1 SEHNR, CDR2 FQNEAQ (reference sequence). This CDR3 has 15 residues. In DNA, the CDR3 is TGTGCCAGCAGCTTAGTGGGGACAGGGGCTGATGGCTACACCTTC. This sequence encodes CASSLVGTGADGYTF.

V gene TRBV4-3 combines with J gene TRBJ2-2; 10 bases fit TRBD2. With 4 bases clipped from V and 5 bases from J, the junction kept 7 bases outside the gene matches. CDR3 length: 16 residues. Looked up from germline, CDR1 is LGHNA and CDR2 is YSLEER. The CDR3 DNA reads TGCGCCAGCAGCCGTCAACTAGCGGGAAAGACCGGGGAGCTGTTTTTT. Its translation is CASSRQLAGKTGELFF.

The chain carries TRBV5-5 and TRBJ2-7; possibly TRBD1 for D (6 bases). The CDR3 is made up of 13 amino acids. V lost 2 bases to trimming and J lost 6 bases, with 12 bases between them. Looked up from germline, CDR1 is SGHKS and CDR2 is YYEKEE (reference sequence). CDR3 DNA sequence: TGTGCCAGCAGCTTCGTGGCAGGGGCCGAGCAGTACTTC. Its protein product is CASSFVAGAEQYF.

The V call is TRBV25-1, the J call TRBJ1-3, with D uncertain. V lost 3 bases, J lost 0 bases, and 6 bases lay in between. Germline V gives CDR1 MGHDK, CDR2 SYGVNS. The CDR3 has 14 residues. The CDR3 is CASSDESSGNTIYF. CDR3 DNA sequence: TGTGCCAGCAGTGATGAGAGCTCTGGAAACACCATATATTTT.

V usage is TRBV6-6 and J usage is TRBJ2-1, with D possibly called TRBD1 or TRBD2 (5 bases each). CDR3 length: 12 amino acids. The germline gives CDR1 MNHNY, CDR2 SVGAGI (reference sequence). V lost 4 bases, J lost 12 bases, and 13 bases lay in between. The CDR3 loop is CASSFPSRAQFF. CDR3 sequence (DNA): TGTGCCAGCAGTTTTCCTAGCAGGGCGCAGTTCTTC.

The V call is TRBV11-3, the J call TRBJ1-5; D uncertain. Deletions cut 5 bases from V and 5 bases from J, with 10 bases between. CDR3 length: 13 amino acids. Germline CDR1 reads SGHNT; CDR2 reads YENEEA. CDR3 DNA: TGTGCCAGCAGCCCCCGCGGGCATCAGCCCCAGCATTTT. Translating gives CASSPRGHQPQHF.

Of note for this clone: One end of the junction is discordant with germline, which a read error may explain. The chain links TRBV6-1 to TRBJ2-1, with TRBD2 identical over 14 bases. The V gene's germline CDR1 is MNHNS and CDR2 SASEGT. The length of the CDR3 is 16 residues. CDR3 DNA sequence: TGTGCCAGCAGAGAAGAGGGACTAGCGGGAGCCGGTGAGCAGTTCTTC. Translating it yields CASREEGLAGAGEQFF.

The chain joins TRBV5-5 to TRBJ1-1; D is undetermined. CDR1 is SGHKS and CDR2 is YYEKEE in the germline V gene (reference sequence). CDR3 length equals 13 residues. The V end lost 0 bases, the J end lost 1 base, and 4 bases lay between the germline ends. The CDR3 DNA reads as TGTGCCAGCAGCTTGGCCGGGAACACTGAAGCTTTCTTT. Translation gives CASSLAGNTEAFF.

The chain uses TRBV28 and TRBJ1-2; 8 nucleotides match TRBD1. Germline CDR1 reads MDHEN; CDR2 reads SYDVKM. The CDR3 covers 13 residues. The V segment lost 3 bases and the J segment 7 bases; nucleotides outside the gene matches: 4. CDR3 sequence reads: CASSFSGGSGYTF. DNA of the CDR3: TGTGCCAGCAGTTTTTCAGGGGGCTCTGGCTACACCTTC.

The V call is TRBV7-9, the J call TRBJ2-1; D unclear. The V gene lost 5 bases and the J gene lost 8 bases, with 10 bases spanning the gap. The CDR3 length is 12 residues. Germline assignment: CDR1 SEHNR and CDR2 FQNEAQ (reference sequence). CDR3 bases: TGTGCCAGCAGCGATAGGTATGATGAGCAGTTCTTC. Encoded protein: CASSDRYDEQFF.

V and J are TRBV5-1 and TRBJ2-3; perhaps TRBD2 as D (6 bases). Deletions cut 4 bases from V and 4 bases from J, with 16 bases between. The germline CDR1 and CDR2 sequences are SGHRS and YFSETQ. The CDR3 extends over 15 amino acids. CDR3 sequence reads: CASSGPGGGADTQYF. As DNA, the CDR3 is TGCGCCAGCAGCGGGCCAGGAGGAGGGGCAGATACGCAGTATTTT.

The V gene is TRBV29-1, the J gene TRBJ2-2; D may be TRBD1 (6 bases). CDR3 length: 15 residues. The germline V and J ends were trimmed by 6 bases and 4 bases, with 18 bases remaining between them. Germline values: CDR1 SQVTM, CDR2 ANQGSEA. The CDR3 reads CSVEGAQGITGELFF. The CDR3 DNA reads TGCAGCGTCGAGGGAGCACAGGGTATCACCGGGGAGCTGTTTTTT.

The V call is TRBV9, the J call TRBJ1-4; no firm D call. This CDR3 spans 13 amino acids. V lost 4 bases to trimming and J lost 8 bases, with 12 bases between them. Germline values: CDR1 SGDLS, CDR2 YYNGEE. This CDR3 reads CASSPSPGEKLFF. The CDR3, as DNA: TGTGCCAGCAGCCCGAGTCCGGGGGAAAAACTGTTTTTT.